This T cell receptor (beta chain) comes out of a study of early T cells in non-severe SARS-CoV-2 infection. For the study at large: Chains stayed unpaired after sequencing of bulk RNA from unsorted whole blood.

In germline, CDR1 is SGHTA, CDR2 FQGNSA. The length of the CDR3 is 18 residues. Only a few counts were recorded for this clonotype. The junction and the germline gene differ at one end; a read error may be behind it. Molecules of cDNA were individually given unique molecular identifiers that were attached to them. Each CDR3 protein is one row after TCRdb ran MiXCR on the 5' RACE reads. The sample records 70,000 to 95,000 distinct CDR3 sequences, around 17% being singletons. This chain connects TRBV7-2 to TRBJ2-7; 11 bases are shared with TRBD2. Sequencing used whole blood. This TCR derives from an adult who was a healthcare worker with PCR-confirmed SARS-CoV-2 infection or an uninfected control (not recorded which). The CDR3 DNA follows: TGTGCCAGCAGCTTTAGTGTACTAGCGGGGGCGGTCTCCCACGAGCAGTACTTC. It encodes CASSFSVLAGAVSHEQYF.